This is a list of T cell receptor beta chains from one sample in a study of T cell responses to AZD1222 COVID-19 vaccine. TCRdb's table, derived via immunoSEQ multiplex PCR, lists solely in-frame clones and lacks some. Among tens of thousands of clones listed, more than 75% were seen once. The sample in question was peripheral blood, obtained on day 0 of AZD1222 vaccination. The receptors originated from an adult in good health. Both conserved end residues are part of each CDR3. Each record gives: D gene, clone size, J gene, V gene, CDR3 DNA, CDR3 protein. A D gene is named only where the DNA matches it firmly. Clone sizes are given selectively: once, few, many, or a class where the clone is expanded.

>.|.|TRBJ1-2|TRBV21-1
TGTGCCAGCAGCAAAGCCCCCACAGGGCTTAACTATGGCTACACCTTC
CASSKAPTGLNYGYTF
>.|.|TRBJ1-1|TRBV6-5
TGTGCCAGCAGCCCCGGACAGAACACTGAAGCTTTCTTT
CASSPGQNTEAFF
>.|once|TRBJ1-2|TRBV7-9
TGTGCCAGCAGCCAACTAGGGGAGGCCCTTGGCTACACCTTC
CASSQLGEALGYTF
>TRBD1|once|TRBJ1-1|TRBV5-6
TGTGCCAGCAGCAAGACAGGGAGGGCCACTGAAGCTTTCTTT
CASSKTGRATEAFF
>.|.|TRBJ2-7|TRBV20-1
TGCAGTGCTAGTTCTCTAAGCGCTCCCAAAAGCGAGCAGTACTTC
CSASSLSAPKSEQYF
>.|.|TRBJ2-7|TRBV29-1
TGCAGCGTGGAGGATCCGGGCTACGAGCAGTACTTC
CSVEDPGYEQYF
>.|.|TRBJ2-7|TRBV9
TGTGCCAGCAGCCCCCGCAGGGTAGCCGAGCAGTACTTC
CASSPRRVAEQYF
>.|.|TRBJ1-1|TRBV6-6
TGTGCCAGCAGTTCCGTGAGGACGGCTTTCTTT
CASSSVRTAFF
>.|.|TRBJ1-1|TRBV3-1/TRBV3-2
TGTGCCAGCAGCCAGAAGCAAAGAGGCTTCCCGAGGAACACTGAAGCTTTCTTT
CASSQKQRGFPRNTEAFF
>.|.|TRBJ1-2|TRBV12-3/TRBV12-4
TGTGCCAGCAGTTTTGCGGGGGGCCGGGGCTACACCTTC
CASSFAGGRGYTF
>.|.|TRBJ1-1|TRBV5-5
TGTGCCAGCAGCTTGGGCCCTGATACGAACACTGAAGCTTTCTTT
CASSLGPDTNTEAFF
>TRBD1|.|TRBJ1-5|TRBV7-8
TGTGCCAGCGGCGACAGGGAAGGCAATCAGCCCCAGCATTTT
CASGDREGNQPQHF
>.|once|TRBJ2-3|TRBV24-1
TGTGCCACCAGTAACGTCAATAGTCGGGGCCAAAGCACAGATACGCAGTATTTT
CATSNVNSRGQSTDTQYF
>.|once|TRBJ1-2|TRBV19
TGTGCCAGTAGTCTCGGCAGGGGATATGGCTACACCTTC
CASSLGRGYGYTF
>.|.|TRBJ2-3|TRBV11-3
TGTGCCAGCAGCTTAGTCGGAGGGGCAGATACGCAGTATTTT
CASSLVGGADTQYF
>.|once|TRBJ1-5|TRBV7-2
TGTGCCAGCAGCACCGGGACGTTATCGCCCCAGCATTTT
CASSTGTLSPQHF
>.|.|TRBJ1-5|TRBV19
TGTGCCAGTAGCTGGGGCCGGGACCAGCCCCAGCATTTT
CASSWGRDQPQHF
>TRBD2|once|TRBJ2-3|TRBV3-1/TRBV3-2
TGTGCCAGCAGGGCGGCGGGAGGAAGCGATACGCAGTATTTT
CASRAAGGSDTQYF
>.|.|TRBJ1-2|TRBV15
TGTGCCACCAGGGGGGTCATGGGGGTGAACTATGGCTACACCTTC
CATRGVMGVNYGYTF
>.|.|TRBJ1-5|TRBV2
TGTGCCAGCAGTGAAGACAAGAACAATCAGCCCCAGCATTTT
CASSEDKNNQPQHF
>.|.|TRBJ1-4|TRBV7-6
TGTGCCAGCAGCTTAGGCCTCGAAACAGCGGGTGAAAAACTGTTTTTT
CASSLGLETAGEKLFF
>.|.|TRBJ1-6|TRBV2
TGTGCCAGCAGTGGGCAGTTTCCACCCCTCCACTTT
CASSGQFPPLHF
>TRBD1|.|TRBJ2-1|TRBV11-2
TGTGCCAGCAGCCCACGCGACAGGGTATACAATGAGCAGTTCTTC
CASSPRDRVYNEQFF
>.|.|TRBJ2-1|TRBV19
TGTGCCAGTAGTATGGGGTTTAATGAGCAGTTCTTC
CASSMGFNEQFF
>.|.|TRBJ1-2|TRBV6-5
TGTGCCAGCAGTTACGACAGCTATGGCTACACCTTC
CASSYDSYGYTF
>.|.|TRBJ1-2|TRBV27
TGTGCCAGCAGAGAGGGACGAAGGGGCTACACCTTC
CASREGRRGYTF
>.|.|TRBJ2-2|TRBV7-9
TGTGCCAGCAGCCCGGGCGGGCTCACCGGGGAGCTGTTTTTT
CASSPGGLTGELFF
>.|.|TRBJ2-1|TRBV19
TGTGCCAGTAGTATAGAGTTGGTCAGGGGAGCCTACAATGAGCAGTTCTTC
CASSIELVRGAYNEQFF
>.|once|TRBJ1-5|TRBV30
TGTGCCTGGCGATCTAGAGGGGGAAGTGGTAGCAATCAGCCCCAGCATTTT
CAWRSRGGSGSNQPQHF
>.|.|TRBJ2-1|TRBV28
TGTGCCAGCAGTCTTAGCGATGAGCAGTTCTTC
CASSLSDEQFF
>.|.|TRBJ1-1|TRBV7-7
TGTGCCAGCAGCTTAAGCACTGGGACTGAAGCTTTCTTT
CASSLSTGTEAFF
>.|.|TRBJ1-2|TRBV5-4
TGTGCCAGCAGCTCCGAGGGGGGGAACTATGGCTACACCTTC
CASSSEGGNYGYTF
>.|.|TRBJ1-1|TRBV5-5
TGTGCCAGCAGCTTGATCCCCGAACAGGAATCTTTCTTT
CASSLIPEQESFF
>.|.|TRBJ1-1|TRBV6-5
TGTGCCAGCAGTTTCCTCAGTGACACTGAAGCTTTCTTT
CASSFLSDTEAFF
>.|.|TRBJ1-2|TRBV19
TGTGCCAGTAGTTTCAGGGGTAACTATGGCTACACCTTC
CASSFRGNYGYTF
>TRBD2|.|TRBJ2-7|TRBV5-6
TGTGCCAGCAGCTTATTTAGCGGGGCCGAGATAGGGGAGCAGTACTTC
CASSLFSGAEIGEQYF
>.|.|TRBJ2-4|TRBV7-2
TGTGCCAGCAGCTTTTTAGGATTAGCCAAAAACATTCAGTACTTC
CASSFLGLAKNIQYF
>.|.|TRBJ2-3|TRBV5-4
TGTGCCAGCAGCTATAAACTAGGGCCTAGCACAGATACGCAGTATTTT
CASSYKLGPSTDTQYF
>TRBD2|.|TRBJ2-7|TRBV27
TGTGCCAGCCATGCGGGGGGCGCAGGATCCTACGAGCAGTACTTC
CASHAGGAGSYEQYF
>.|few|TRBJ1-5|TRBV7-2
TGTGCCAGCACTTCGTTAAGGGGTCATCAGCCCCAGCATTTT
CASTSLRGHQPQHF
>TRBD1|.|TRBJ1-2|TRBV29-1
TGCAGCGCGGGACAGTCGGAAGGCTACACCTTC
CSAGQSEGYTF
>.|.|TRBJ1-1|TRBV3-1/TRBV3-2
TGTGCCAGCAGCGATAGAGACTCTGAAGCTTTCTTT
CASSDRDSEAFF
>TRBD2|once|TRBJ2-1|TRBV3-1/TRBV3-2
TGTGCCAGCAGCAAAAACCCGGGGGGGCCCCCCTACAATGAGCAGTTCTTC
CASSKNPGGPPYNEQFF
>TRBD2|once|TRBJ2-3|TRBV10-3
TGTGCCACCCGACTAGCGGGGGAAACAGATACGCAGTATTTT
CATRLAGETDTQYF
>TRBD1|few|TRBJ1-4|TRBV5-1
TGCGCCAGCAGCATCGGACAGGGGCGGGAAAAACTGTTTTTT
CASSIGQGREKLFF
>.|.|TRBJ2-7|TRBV5-1
TGCGCCAGCGGGAACGGGAAAATATCCTACGAGCAGTACTTC
CASGNGKISYEQYF
>.|.|TRBJ2-5|TRBV9
TGTGCCAGCAGCGCCGGGACCGCGTTAGGAGAGACCCAGTACTTC
CASSAGTALGETQYF
>TRBD1|.|TRBJ2-7|TRBV28
TGTGCCAGCAGCCGGACAGGTATAACCTACGAGCAGTACTTC
CASSRTGITYEQYF
>.|few|TRBJ2-7|TRBV11-2
TGTGCCAGCAGCTTAGCCAATATATACGAGCAGTACTTC
CASSLANIYEQYF